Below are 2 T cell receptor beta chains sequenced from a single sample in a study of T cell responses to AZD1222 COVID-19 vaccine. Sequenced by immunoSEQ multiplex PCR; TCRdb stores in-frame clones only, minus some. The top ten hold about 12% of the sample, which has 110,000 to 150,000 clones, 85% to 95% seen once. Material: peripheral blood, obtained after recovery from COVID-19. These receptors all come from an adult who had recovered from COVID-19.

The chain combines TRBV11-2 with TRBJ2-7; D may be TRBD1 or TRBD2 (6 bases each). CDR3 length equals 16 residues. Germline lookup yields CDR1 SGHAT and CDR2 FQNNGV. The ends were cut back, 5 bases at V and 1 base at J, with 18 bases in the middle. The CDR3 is CASSPGAGTVSYEQYF. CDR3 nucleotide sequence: TGTGCCAGCAGCCCAGGGGCGGGGACGGTTTCCTACGAGCAGTACTTC. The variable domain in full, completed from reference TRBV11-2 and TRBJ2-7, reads EAGVAQSPRYKIIEKRQSVAFWCNPISGHATLYWYQQILGQGPKLLIQFQNNGVVDDSQLPKDRFSAERLKGVDSTLKIQPAKLEDSAVYLCASSPGAGTVSYEQYFGPGTRLTVT.

The CDR3 DNA follows: TGTGCCACCGTCCCTGAGGTGGAGACCCAGTACTTC. This translates into CATVPEVETQYF. The J gene is TRBJ2-5, the V gene TRBV24-1; D is undetermined. Germline V gene lookup returns CDR1 KGHDR and CDR2 SFDVKD. This CDR3 comprises 12 residues. The ends were cut back, 9 bases at V and 5 bases at J, with 12 bases in the middle.